This TCR beta chain was sequenced during a study of read filtering for tumor transcriptome and immune sequencing. Study results and caveats: Without single-read clonotypes, shared clonotype proportions correlated more between IR-seq and RNA-seq. The sorted CD138-negative fraction was a mixed bone marrow immune population, not purified T cells. Roughly 80% of IR-seq clonotypes had a single read, yet these held approximately 3.7% of reads.

A note on this clonotype: Its specificity is not known. The conserved closing phenylalanine or tryptophan is absent in this CDR3, likely reflecting a read error.

Germline V gene lookup returns CDR1 MDHEN and CDR2 SYDVKM. The CDR3 runs to 14 residues. At the time of active disease, bone marrow was collected from every patient. This library used around 400 ng RNA and molecular barcoded adaptors spanning alpha/delta and beta/gamma chains. One entry per CDR3 protein results from TCRdb running MiXCR on the reads. The sample records some 25,000 distinct CDR3 sequences, roughly 20% being singletons. This receptor was identified in a donor at least 40 years old with multiple myeloma. Sequencing was done on a sample of a population of CD138-negative cells sorted from bone marrow. V usage is TRBV28 and J usage is TRBJ1-2; D is perhaps TRBD1 (5 bases). DNA of the CDR3: TGTACCAGCAGTTTGAGTATGGGGGACTATGGCTACACCCTC. This codes for CTSSLSMGDYGYTL.